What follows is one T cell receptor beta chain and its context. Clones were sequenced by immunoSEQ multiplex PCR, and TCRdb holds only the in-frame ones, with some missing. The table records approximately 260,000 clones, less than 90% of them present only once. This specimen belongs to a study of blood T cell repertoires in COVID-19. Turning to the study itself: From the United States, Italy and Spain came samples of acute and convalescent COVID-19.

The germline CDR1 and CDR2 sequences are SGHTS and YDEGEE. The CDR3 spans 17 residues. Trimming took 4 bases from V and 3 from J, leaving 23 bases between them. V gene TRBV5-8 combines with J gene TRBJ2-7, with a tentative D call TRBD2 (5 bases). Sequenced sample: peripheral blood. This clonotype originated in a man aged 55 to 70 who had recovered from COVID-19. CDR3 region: CASSIRYQVVRVYEQYF. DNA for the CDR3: TGTGCCAGCAGCATAAGATACCAGGTAGTGAGGGTCTACGAGCAGTACTTC.